Listed here is a single T cell receptor (beta chain). The approximately 120-subject validation cohort, separate from the 666-subject first cohort, included the donors. The record originates from a study of cytomegalovirus exposure and HLA in healthy donors. The CDR3 consists of 16 residues. Germline loops: CDR1 LNHDA, CDR2 SQIVND (reference sequence). The V and J ends lost 5 bases and 5 bases respectively, with 22 bases between them. The assay was immunoSEQ multiplex PCR, and TCRdb's table has in-frame clones only and misses some. This table has fewer than 200,000 clones, approximately 81% appearing once.

The sequencing sample was made of PBMCs. The sequence derives from a man in his late teens or twenties in good health and CMV-seropositive. The rearrangement uses TRBV19 and TRBJ2-7, with D possibly matching TRBD1 (5 bases). CDR3 sequence (DNA): TGTGCCAGTAGTCCGCAAAACAGGTTAAGGCTCCACGAGCAGTACTTC. This translates into CASSPQNRLRLHEQYF.